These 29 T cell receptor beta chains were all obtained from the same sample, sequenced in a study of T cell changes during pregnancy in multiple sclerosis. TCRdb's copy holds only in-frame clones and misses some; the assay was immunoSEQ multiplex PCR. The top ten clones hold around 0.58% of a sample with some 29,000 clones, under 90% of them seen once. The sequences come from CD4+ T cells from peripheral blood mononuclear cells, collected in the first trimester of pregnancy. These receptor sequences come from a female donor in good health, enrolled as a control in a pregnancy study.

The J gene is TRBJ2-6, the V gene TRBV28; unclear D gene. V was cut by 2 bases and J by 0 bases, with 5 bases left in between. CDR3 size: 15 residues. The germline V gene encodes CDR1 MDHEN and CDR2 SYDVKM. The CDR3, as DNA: TGTGCCAGCAGTTTAGCGGCCTCTGGGGCCAACGTCCTGACTTTC. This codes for CASSLAASGANVLTF.

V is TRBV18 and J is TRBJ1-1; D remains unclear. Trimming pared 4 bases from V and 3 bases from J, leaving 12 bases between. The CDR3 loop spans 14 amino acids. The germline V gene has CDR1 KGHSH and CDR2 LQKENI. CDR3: CASSRNQVDTEAFF. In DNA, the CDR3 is TGTGCCAGCTCACGCAATCAGGTGGACACTGAAGCTTTCTTT.

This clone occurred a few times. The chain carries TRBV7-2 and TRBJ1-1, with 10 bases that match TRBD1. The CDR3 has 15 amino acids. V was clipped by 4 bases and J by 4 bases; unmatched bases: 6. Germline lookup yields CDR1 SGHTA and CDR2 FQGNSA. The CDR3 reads CASSSVTGGRTEAFF. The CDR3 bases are TGTGCCAGCAGCTCGGTGACAGGGGGCCGCACTGAAGCTTTCTTT.

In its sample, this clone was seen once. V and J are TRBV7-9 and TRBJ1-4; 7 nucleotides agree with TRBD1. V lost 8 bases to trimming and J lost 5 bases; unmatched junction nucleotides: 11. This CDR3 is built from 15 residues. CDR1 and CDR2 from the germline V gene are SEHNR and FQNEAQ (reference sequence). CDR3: CASGKPTGVNEKLFF. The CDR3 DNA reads TGTGCCAGCGGAAAACCTACAGGGGTAAATGAAAAACTGTTTTTT.

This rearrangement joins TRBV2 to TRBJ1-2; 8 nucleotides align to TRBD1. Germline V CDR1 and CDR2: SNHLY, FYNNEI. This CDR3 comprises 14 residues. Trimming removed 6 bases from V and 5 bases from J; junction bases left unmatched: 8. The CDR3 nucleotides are TGTGCCAGCAGCGAGCAGGGGGCCCCATATGGCTACACCTTC. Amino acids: CASSEQGAPYGYTF.

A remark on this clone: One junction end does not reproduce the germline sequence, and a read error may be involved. CDR3 nucleotide sequence: TGCGCCAGCAGCTTGGGGTCCCAGGGGGACTGGGCCACCTTC. It yields the protein CASSLGSQGDWATF. The genes are TRBV5-1 and TRBJ2-7; TRBD1 might be the D (7 bases). In germline, CDR1 is SGHRS, CDR2 YFSETQ. This CDR3 is 14 amino acids long.

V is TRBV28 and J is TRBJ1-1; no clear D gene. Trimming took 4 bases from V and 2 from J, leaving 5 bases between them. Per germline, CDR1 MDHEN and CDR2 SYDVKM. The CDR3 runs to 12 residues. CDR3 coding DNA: TGTGCCAGCAGTTCAGTAAACACTGAAGCTTTCTTT. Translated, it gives CASSSVNTEAFF.

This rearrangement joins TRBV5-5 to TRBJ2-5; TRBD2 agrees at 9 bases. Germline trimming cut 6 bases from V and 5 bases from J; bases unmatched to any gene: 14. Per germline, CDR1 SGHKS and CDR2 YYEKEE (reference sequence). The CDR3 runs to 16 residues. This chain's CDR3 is CASTSLGGGARETQYF. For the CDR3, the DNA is TGTGCCAGCACCTCATTGGGCGGGGGGGCCCGGGAGACCCAGTACTTC.

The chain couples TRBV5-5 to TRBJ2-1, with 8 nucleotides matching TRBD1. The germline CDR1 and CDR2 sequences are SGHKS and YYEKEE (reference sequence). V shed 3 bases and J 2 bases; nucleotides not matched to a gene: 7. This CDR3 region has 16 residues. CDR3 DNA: TGTGCCAGCAGCTCCTCGGGACAGGACACCTACAATGAGCAGTTCTTC. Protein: CASSSSGQDTYNEQFF.

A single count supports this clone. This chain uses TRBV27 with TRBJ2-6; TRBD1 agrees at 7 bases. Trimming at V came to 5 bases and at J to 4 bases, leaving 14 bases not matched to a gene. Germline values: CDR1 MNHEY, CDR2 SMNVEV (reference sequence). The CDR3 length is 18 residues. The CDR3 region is CASSPLGTGVPGANVLTF. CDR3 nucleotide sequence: TGTGCCAGCAGTCCTCTAGGAACAGGGGTCCCCGGGGCCAACGTCCTGACTTTC.

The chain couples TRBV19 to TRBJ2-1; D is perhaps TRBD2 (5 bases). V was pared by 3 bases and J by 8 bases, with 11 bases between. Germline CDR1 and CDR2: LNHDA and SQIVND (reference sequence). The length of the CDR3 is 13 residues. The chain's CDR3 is CASSIVAGYEQFF. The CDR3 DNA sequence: TGTGCCAGTAGTATTGTTGCGGGCTATGAGCAGTTCTTC. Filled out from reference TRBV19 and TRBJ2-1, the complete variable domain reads DGGITQSPKYLFRKEGQNVTLSCEQNLNHDAMYWYRQDPGQGLRLIYYSQIVNDFQKGDIAEGYSVSREKKESFPLTVTSAQKNPTAFYLCASSIVAGYEQFFGPGTRLTVL.

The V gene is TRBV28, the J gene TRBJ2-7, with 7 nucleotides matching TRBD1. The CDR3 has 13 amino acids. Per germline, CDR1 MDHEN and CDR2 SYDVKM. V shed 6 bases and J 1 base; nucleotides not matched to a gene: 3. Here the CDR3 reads CASRGTVSYEQYF. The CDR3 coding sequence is TGTGCCAGCAGGGGGACAGTGTCCTACGAGCAGTACTTC. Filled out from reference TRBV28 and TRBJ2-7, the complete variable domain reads DVKVTQSSRYLVKRTGEKVFLECVQDMDHENMFWYRQDPGLGLRLIYFSYDVKMKEKGDIPEGYSVSREKKERFSLILESASTNQTSMYLCASRGTVSYEQYFGPGTRLTVT.

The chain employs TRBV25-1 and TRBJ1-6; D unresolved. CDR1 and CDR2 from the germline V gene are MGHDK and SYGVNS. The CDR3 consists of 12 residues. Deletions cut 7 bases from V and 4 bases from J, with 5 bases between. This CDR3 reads CASNNYNSPLHF. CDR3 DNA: TGTGCCAGCAACAATTATAATTCACCCCTCCACTTT. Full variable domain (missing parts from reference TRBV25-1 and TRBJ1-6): EADIYQTPRYLVIGTGKKITLECSQTMGHDKMYWYQQDPGMELHLIHYSYGVNSTEKGDLSSESTVSRIRTEHFPLTLESARPSHTSQYLCASNNYNSPLHFGNGTRLTVT.

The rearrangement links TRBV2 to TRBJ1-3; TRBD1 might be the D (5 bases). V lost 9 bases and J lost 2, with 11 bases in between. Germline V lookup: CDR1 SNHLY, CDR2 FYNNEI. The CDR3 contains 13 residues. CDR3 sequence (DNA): TGTGCCAGTAGGGGCAGCGCTGGAAACACCATATATTTT. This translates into CASRGSAGNTIYF.

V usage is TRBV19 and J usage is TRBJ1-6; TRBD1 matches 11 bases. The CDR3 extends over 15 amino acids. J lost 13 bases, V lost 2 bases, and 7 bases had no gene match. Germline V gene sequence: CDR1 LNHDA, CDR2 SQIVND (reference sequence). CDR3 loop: CASSIRGQGASPLHF. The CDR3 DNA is TGTGCCAGTAGTATAAGAGGACAGGGGGCGTCCCCCCTCCACTTT.

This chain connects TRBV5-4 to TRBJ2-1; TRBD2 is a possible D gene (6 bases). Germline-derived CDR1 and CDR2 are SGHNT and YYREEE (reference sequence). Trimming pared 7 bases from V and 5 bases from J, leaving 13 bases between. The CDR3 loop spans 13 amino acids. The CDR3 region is CASSSGSNNEQFF. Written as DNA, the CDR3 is TGTGCCAGCTCGTCCGGGAGCAACAATGAGCAGTTCTTC.

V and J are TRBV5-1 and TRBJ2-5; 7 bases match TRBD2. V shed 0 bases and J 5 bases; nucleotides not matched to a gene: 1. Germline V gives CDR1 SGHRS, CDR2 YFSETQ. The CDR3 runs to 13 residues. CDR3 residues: CASSLAGGETQYF. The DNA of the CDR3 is TGCGCCAGCAGCTTGGCCGGGGGGGAGACCCAGTACTTC. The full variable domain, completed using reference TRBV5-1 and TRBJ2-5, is KAGVTQTPRYLIKTRGQQVTLSCSPISGHRSVSWYQQTPGQGLQFLFEYFSETQRNKGNFPGRFSGRQFSNSRSEMNVSTLELGDSALYLCASSLAGGETQYFGPGTRLLVL.

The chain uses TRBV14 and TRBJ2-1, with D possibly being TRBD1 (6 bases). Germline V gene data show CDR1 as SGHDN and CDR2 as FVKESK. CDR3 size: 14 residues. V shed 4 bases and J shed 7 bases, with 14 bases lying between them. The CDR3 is CASSLYTGRNEQFF. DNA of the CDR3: TGTGCCAGCAGCCTATATACAGGGCGGAATGAGCAGTTCTTC.

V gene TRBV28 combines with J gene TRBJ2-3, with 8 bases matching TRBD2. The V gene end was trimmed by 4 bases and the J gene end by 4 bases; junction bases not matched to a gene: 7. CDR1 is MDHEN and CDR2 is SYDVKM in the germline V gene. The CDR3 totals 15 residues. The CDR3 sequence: CASSSSGLVPDTQYF. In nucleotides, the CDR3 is TGTGCCAGCAGTTCGTCGGGACTAGTCCCAGATACGCAGTATTTT.

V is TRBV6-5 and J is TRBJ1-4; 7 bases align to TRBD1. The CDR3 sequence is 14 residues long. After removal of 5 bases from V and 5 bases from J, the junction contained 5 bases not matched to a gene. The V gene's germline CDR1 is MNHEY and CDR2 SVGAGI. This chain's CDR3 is CASSRTGANEKLFF. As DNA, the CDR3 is TGTGCCAGCAGTCGGACAGGAGCGAATGAAAAACTGTTTTTT.

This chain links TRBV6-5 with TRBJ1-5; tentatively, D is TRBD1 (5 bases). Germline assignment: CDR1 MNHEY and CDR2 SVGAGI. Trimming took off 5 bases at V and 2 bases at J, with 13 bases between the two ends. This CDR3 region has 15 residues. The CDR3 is CASSRRGEGNQPQHF. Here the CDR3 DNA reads TGTGCCAGCAGTCGACGGGGGGAAGGCAATCAGCCCCAGCATTTT.

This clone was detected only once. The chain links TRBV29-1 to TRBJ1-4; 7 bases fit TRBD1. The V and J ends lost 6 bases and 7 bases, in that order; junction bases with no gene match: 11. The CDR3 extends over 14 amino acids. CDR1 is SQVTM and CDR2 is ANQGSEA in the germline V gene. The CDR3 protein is CSVVSRGRVEKLFF. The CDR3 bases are TGCAGCGTGGTCAGTAGGGGGCGCGTTGAAAAACTGTTTTTT.

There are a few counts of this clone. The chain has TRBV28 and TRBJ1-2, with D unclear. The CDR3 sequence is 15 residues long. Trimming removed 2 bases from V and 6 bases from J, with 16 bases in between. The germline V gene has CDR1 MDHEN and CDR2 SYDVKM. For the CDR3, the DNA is TGTGCCAGCAGTTTAGACCCCACAGTCCGAAATGGCTACACCTTC. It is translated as CASSLDPTVRNGYTF.

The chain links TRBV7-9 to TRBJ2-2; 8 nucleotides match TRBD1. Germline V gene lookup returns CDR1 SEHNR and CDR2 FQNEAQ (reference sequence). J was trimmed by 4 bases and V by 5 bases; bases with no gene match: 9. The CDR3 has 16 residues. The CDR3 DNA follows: TGTGCCAGCAGCCATTCGGACAGGGCTGGCACCGGGGAGCTGTTTTTT. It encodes CASSHSDRAGTGELFF.

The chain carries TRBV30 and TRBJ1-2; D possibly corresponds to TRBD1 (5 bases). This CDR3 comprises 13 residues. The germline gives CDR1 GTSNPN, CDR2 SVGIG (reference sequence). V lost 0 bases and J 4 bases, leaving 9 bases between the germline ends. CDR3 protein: CAWSVRQPYGYTF. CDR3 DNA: TGTGCCTGGAGTGTAAGACAGCCCTATGGCTACACCTTC.

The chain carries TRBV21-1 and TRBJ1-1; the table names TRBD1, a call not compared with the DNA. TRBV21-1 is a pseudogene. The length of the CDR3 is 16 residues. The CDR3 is CASSKVCQGDNTEAFF. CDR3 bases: TGTGCCAGCAGCAAAGTATGCCAGGGGGATAACACTGAAGCTTTCTTT.

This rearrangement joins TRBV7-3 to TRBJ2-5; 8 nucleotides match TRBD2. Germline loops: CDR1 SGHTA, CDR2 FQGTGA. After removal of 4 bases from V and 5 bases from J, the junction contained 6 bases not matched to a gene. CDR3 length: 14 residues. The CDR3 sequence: CASSYRGGQETQYF. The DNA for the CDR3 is TGTGCCAGCAGCTACCGCGGGGGGCAGGAGACCCAGTACTTC.

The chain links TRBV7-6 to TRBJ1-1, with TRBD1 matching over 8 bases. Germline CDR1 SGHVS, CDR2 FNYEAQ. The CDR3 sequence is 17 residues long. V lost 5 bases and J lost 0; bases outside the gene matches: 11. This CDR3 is CASSPRQGTIMNTEAFF. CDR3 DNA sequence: TGTGCCAGCAGCCCCCGACAGGGGACGATTATGAACACTGAAGCTTTCTTT. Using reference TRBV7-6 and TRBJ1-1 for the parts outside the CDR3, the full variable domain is GAGVSQSPRYKVTKRGQDVALRCDPISGHVSLYWYRQALGQGPEFLTYFNYEAQQDKSGLPNDRFSAERPEGSISTLTIQRTEQRDSAMYRCASSPRQGTIMNTEAFFGQGTRLTVV.

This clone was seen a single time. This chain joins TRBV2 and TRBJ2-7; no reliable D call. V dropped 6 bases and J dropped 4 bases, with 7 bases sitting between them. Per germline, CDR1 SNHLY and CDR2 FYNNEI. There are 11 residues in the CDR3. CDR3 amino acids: CASSTGYEQYF. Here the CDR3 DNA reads TGTGCCAGCAGCACGGGTTACGAGCAGTACTTC.